The source of this TCR beta chain is a study of blood T cells in healthy people across ages. Findings and caveats of the study: Calculation of diversity from one million T cells yielded estimates considered to be underestimates. Reliance upon unsorted PBMCs precluded definitive naive versus antigen-experienced comparison.

The table lists this clonotype with a few counts. Its antigen is currently unknown. Together with a sample-barcoded 5' primer, a J-beta primer mix was included in a second PCR lasting about 7 to 11 cycles. The template-switch adaptor, which had 12 random nucleotides, put a tag on each cDNA molecule. MiXCR was run by TCRdb on the 5' RACE reads, yielding one entry per CDR3 protein. In the table there are about a million distinct CDR3 sequences, more than 30% of which are singletons. The authors isolated at least 7 million PBMCs per sample. CDR3 length equals 16 residues. Per the germline V gene, CDR1 is SGHTA and CDR2 is FQGNSA. V shed 4 bases and J 2 bases; nucleotides not matched to a gene: 8.

The sequence came from a man aged 18 to 35 in good health. The chain is built from TRBV7-2 and TRBJ2-3; TRBD1 agrees at 8 bases. Sequenced input: blood. As DNA, the CDR3 is TGTGCCAGCAGCTCACCCCGGGACAGGAACACAGATACGCAGTATTTT. This gives the protein CASSSPRDRNTDTQYF. Together with reference TRBV7-2 and TRBJ2-3, the CDR3 gives the full variable domain: GAGVSQSPSNKVTEKGKDVELRCDPISGHTALYWYRQSLGQGLEFLIYFQGNSAPDKSGLPSDRFSAERTGGSVSTLTIQRTQQEDSAVYLCASSSPRDRNTDTQYFGPGTRLTVL.